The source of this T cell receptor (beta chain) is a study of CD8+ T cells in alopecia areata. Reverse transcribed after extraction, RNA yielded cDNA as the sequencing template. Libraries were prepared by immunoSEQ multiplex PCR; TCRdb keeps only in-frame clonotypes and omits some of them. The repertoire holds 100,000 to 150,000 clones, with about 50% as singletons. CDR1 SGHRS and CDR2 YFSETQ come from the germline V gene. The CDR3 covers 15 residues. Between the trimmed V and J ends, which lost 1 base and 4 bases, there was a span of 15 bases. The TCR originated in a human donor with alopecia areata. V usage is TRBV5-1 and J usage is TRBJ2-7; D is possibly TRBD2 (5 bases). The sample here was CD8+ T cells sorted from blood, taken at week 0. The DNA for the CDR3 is TGCGCCAGCAGCTTGAGGGCAGGACTGGCGTACGAGCAGTACTTC. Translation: CASSLRAGLAYEQYF.